A single sample gave rise to the 20 T cell receptor beta chains below, sequenced in a study of regulatory T cells in long-lasting Graves disease. Building the TCR beta libraries relied on iRepertoire HTBI primers, and CDR3 regions underwent Arm-PCR. TCRdb passed the multiplex PCR reads through MiXCR, listing each CDR3 protein once. Of roughly 400,000 distinct CDR3 sequences listed, roughly 15% are singletons. Described time point: newly diagnosed GD, antithyroid drugs for less than 3 months. TCR sequences were obtained from RNA taken from PBMCs. These data are also associated with another study on T cells in Graves' hyperthyroidism and ophthalmopathy.

The source was peripheral blood mononuclear cells (PBMCs), collected at new diagnosis, from a patient treated with antithyroid drugs. The receptor source for this set is a woman aged 18-29 years with Graves disease.

This clonotype occurred a few times. This sequence joins TRBV6-2 or TRBV6-3 and TRBJ1-6; TRBD1 is a possible D gene (5 bases). CDR1 is MNHEY and CDR2 is SVGEGT in the germline V gene. Deletions cut 4 bases from V and 7 bases from J, with 14 bases between. The length of the CDR3 is 15 residues. CDR3 region: CASSSRVLQNSPLHF. Here the CDR3 DNA reads TGTGCCAGCAGTTCCAGGGTACTGCAAAATTCACCCCTCCACTTT.

Only one count was recorded for this clonotype. The chain recombines TRBV7-2 with TRBJ2-7, with D perhaps matching TRBD2 (6 bases). The CDR3 loop spans 14 amino acids. The V gene's germline CDR1 is SGHTA and CDR2 FQGNSA. Trimming removed 6 bases at V and 4 bases at J, with 16 bases between. CDR3 bases: TGTGCCAGCAGGACTAGTTCGGTTGTGTACGAGCAGTACTTC. It is translated as CASRTSSVVYEQYF. The full variable domain, rest sourced from reference TRBV7-2 and TRBJ2-7, is GAGVSQSPSNKVTEKGKDVELRCDPISGHTALYWYRQSLGQGLEFLIYFQGNSAPDKSGLPSDRFSAERTGGSVSTLTIQRTQQEDSAVYLCASRTSSVVYEQYFGPGTRLTVT.

Details on this clonotype: At one end the junction does not follow the germline gene, possibly because of a read error. This chain joins TRBV20-1 and TRBJ1-3, with 8 bases identical to TRBD1. The length of the CDR3 is 14 residues. Germline loops: CDR1 DFQATT, CDR2 SNEGSKA (reference sequence). CDR3 sequence (DNA): TGCAGTGCGCGGGACAGGAGGCCCGGAAACACCATGTATTTT. Protein product: CSARDRRPGNTMYF.

This sequence joins TRBV19 and TRBJ1-1, with unresolved D. Germline V gene lookup returns CDR1 LNHDA and CDR2 SQIVND (reference sequence). CDR3 length: 14 amino acids. V lost 2 bases, J lost 4 bases, and 11 bases lay in between. CDR3 in DNA: TGTGCCAGTAGTATACTCCTCAAGGGCACTGAAGCTTTCTTT. Translation: CASSILLKGTEAFF.

The chain has TRBV6-1 and TRBJ2-5; 7 nucleotides agree with TRBD2. The CDR3 runs 18 residues. The V segment lost 7 bases and the J segment 5 bases; nucleotides outside the gene matches: 22. Germline V lookup: CDR1 MNHNS, CDR2 SASEGT. This CDR3 reads CASKKEWEGVIGEETQYF. CDR3 DNA: TGTGCCAGCAAGAAGGAATGGGAGGGAGTTATAGGGGAGGAGACCCAGTACTTC.

J is TRBJ2-4 and V is TRBV28; 11 bases fit TRBD2. Trimming removed 2 bases from V and 4 bases from J; junction bases left unmatched: 4. Germline assignment: CDR1 MDHEN and CDR2 SYDVKM. The CDR3 loop spans 16 amino acids. For the CDR3, the DNA is TGTGCCAGCAGTTTACTAGCGGGAGGACCTAAAAACATTCAGTACTTC. Its protein product is CASSLLAGGPKNIQYF. Variable domain in full (rest from reference TRBV28 and TRBJ2-4): DVKVTQSSRYLVKRTGEKVFLECVQDMDHENMFWYRQDPGLGLRLIYFSYDVKMKEKGDIPEGYSVSREKKERFSLILESASTNQTSMYLCASSLLAGGPKNIQYFGAGTRLSVL.

This clonotype was observed at least ten times. This chain uses TRBV19 with TRBJ2-6; 8 bases are a match to TRBD1. From germline, CDR1 is LNHDA and CDR2 SQIVND (reference sequence). With 7 bases clipped from V and 4 bases from J, the junction kept 6 bases outside the gene matches. There are 15 residues in the CDR3. The CDR3 spells CASMQGAQGANVLTF. DNA of the CDR3: TGTGCCAGTATGCAGGGGGCGCAAGGGGCCAACGTCCTGACTTTC.

The chain employs TRBV28 and TRBJ2-2; D is ambiguous. V shed 6 bases and J shed 5 bases, with 16 bases lying between them. CDR3 length equals 15 residues. CDR1 MDHEN and CDR2 SYDVKM come from the germline V gene. The CDR3 DNA is TGTGCCAGCAGCCCGGAACTCTCGAGAACCGGGGAGCTGTTTTTT. It yields the protein CASSPELSRTGELFF.

This clonotype was seen a few times. The V call is TRBV30, the J call TRBJ1-2; 7 nucleotides agree with TRBD1. Germline loops: CDR1 GTSNPN, CDR2 SVGIG (reference sequence). CDR3 size: 14 residues. The J segment lost 4 bases and the V segment lost 1 base, leaving 6 bases of the junction unmatched. The CDR3 DNA reads as TGTGCCTGGAGTGCTGGGGGACAGAGCTATGGCTACACCTTC. Amino acids: CAWSAGGQSYGYTF.

This clonotype was detected many times. The rearrangement joins TRBV5-1 to TRBJ2-7; 13 bases fit TRBD2. CDR3 size: 16 residues. V lost 4 bases, J lost 5 bases, and 9 bases stayed unmatched. Germline V gene lookup returns CDR1 SGHRS and CDR2 YFSETQ. CDR3 amino acids: CASSTQPGLAGNEQYF. The DNA of the CDR3 is TGCGCCAGCAGCACCCAACCGGGACTAGCGGGAAACGAGCAGTACTTC. Full variable domain (remainder filled in from reference TRBV5-1 and TRBJ2-7): KAGVTQTPRYLIKTRGQQVTLSCSPISGHRSVSWYQQTPGQGLQFLFEYFSETQRNKGNFPGRFSGRQFSNSRSEMNVSTLELGDSALYLCASSTQPGLAGNEQYFGPGTRLTVT.

This clonotype was seen only a few times. The CDR3 protein is CASRTGQGYQETQYF. Here the CDR3 DNA reads TGTGCCAGCAGGACGGGACAGGGCTACCAAGAGACCCAGTACTTC. This sequence joins TRBV28 and TRBJ2-5; TRBD1 aligns across 9 bases. CDR3 length: 15 residues. The germline V gene encodes CDR1 MDHEN and CDR2 SYDVKM. V shed 6 bases and J 0 bases; nucleotides not matched to a gene: 5.

In its sample, this clonotype was seen many times. V and J are TRBV7-3 and TRBJ2-2; 10 positions match TRBD2. Looked up from germline, CDR1 is SGHTA and CDR2 is FQGTGA. The CDR3 covers 16 residues. The junction had 8 bases not matched to a gene; V was cut back by 6 bases and J by 4 bases. CDR3 sequence reads: CASSTSGTTLTGELFF. In nucleotides, the CDR3 is TGTGCCAGCAGTACTAGCGGGACCACCCTCACCGGGGAGCTGTTTTTT.

In regard to this clonotype: A much larger clone is a single base away; this may be a read error. The chain joins TRBV27 to TRBJ2-1; maybe TRBD2 (7 bases). CDR1 and CDR2 (germline): MNHEY, SMNVEV (reference sequence). CDR3 length equals 14 residues. The CDR3 sequence: CAGRLGGAYNEQFF. DNA of the CDR3: TGTGCCGGCAGACTAGGGGGGGCTTACAATGAGCAGTTCTTC.

This clonotype was observed a handful of times. The chain combines TRBV20-1 with TRBJ1-3; D is unclear. Germline lookup yields CDR1 DFQATT and CDR2 SNEGSKA (reference sequence). There are 11 residues in the CDR3. V was cut by 8 bases and J by 0 bases, with 5 bases left in between. The CDR3 is CSRSSGNTIYF. The CDR3 DNA sequence: TGCAGTCGCAGCTCTGGAAACACCATATATTTT.

This clonotype was recorded at least ten times. The chain uses TRBV5-1 and TRBJ2-1; D not resolved. The CDR3 totals 13 residues. Deletions cut 2 bases from V and 8 bases from J, with 11 bases between. Germline CDR1 reads SGHRS; CDR2 reads YFSETQ. CDR3 in DNA: TGCGCCAGCAGCTTCCGAGGCGTCCATGAGCAGTTCTTC. The encoded protein is CASSFRGVHEQFF. The variable domain in full, with the rest retrieved from reference TRBV5-1 and TRBJ2-1, is KAGVTQTPRYLIKTRGQQVTLSCSPISGHRSVSWYQQTPGQGLQFLFEYFSETQRNKGNFPGRFSGRQFSNSRSEMNVSTLELGDSALYLCASSFRGVHEQFFGPGTRLTVL.

This clonotype came up many times. The chain employs TRBV27 and TRBJ1-1, with D perhaps matching TRBD1 (5 bases). Deletions cut 0 bases from V and 4 bases from J, with 12 bases between. CDR3 length: 15 amino acids. Germline CDR1 MNHEY, CDR2 SMNVEV (reference sequence). CDR3 sequence reads: CASSLSTGGITEAFF. The CDR3 nucleotides are TGTGCCAGCAGTTTATCCACGGGGGGGATCACTGAAGCTTTCTTT.

This clonotype was detected a few times. The rearrangement links TRBV5-1 to TRBJ2-5; the D is unclear. CDR1 is SGHRS and CDR2 is YFSETQ in the germline V gene. Trimming removed 1 base at V and 1 base at J, with 11 bases between. The CDR3 has 15 residues. For the CDR3, the DNA is TGCGCCAGCAGCTTGCCCACCCAGAGCCAAGAGACCCAGTACTTC. Amino acid sequence: CASSLPTQSQETQYF. Looking up the rest from reference TRBV5-1 and TRBJ2-5 gives the full variable domain: KAGVTQTPRYLIKTRGQQVTLSCSPISGHRSVSWYQQTPGQGLQFLFEYFSETQRNKGNFPGRFSGRQFSNSRSEMNVSTLELGDSALYLCASSLPTQSQETQYFGPGTRLLVL.

This clonotype was seen repeatedly, ten times or more. The chain uses TRBV10-3 and TRBJ2-1; possible D gene TRBD2, 7 bases. The germline V gene encodes CDR1 ENHRY and CDR2 SYGVKD. Trimming cost V 10 bases and J 2 bases, with 18 bases left between them. The CDR3 loop spans 15 amino acids. CDR3 in amino acids: CATAGDGGPYNEQFF. The CDR3 DNA reads TGTGCCACCGCCGGGGACGGGGGGCCCTACAATGAGCAGTTCTTC.

This clonotype was recorded many times. The J gene is TRBJ1-5, the V gene TRBV3-1; 10 bases are a match to TRBD1. Germline loops: CDR1 LGHDT, CDR2 YNNKEL (reference sequence). The CDR3 totals 16 residues. V shed 6 bases, J shed 5 bases, and the junction held 10 bases outside the gene matches. CDR3 sequence reads: CASSDLRTGGDQPQHF. The CDR3 nucleotides read TGTGCCAGCAGTGACCTCCGGACAGGGGGAGATCAGCCCCAGCATTTT.

This clonotype was seen many times. V is TRBV3-1 and J is TRBJ2-1; weak D call: TRBD2 (6 bases). Germline V CDR1 and CDR2: LGHDT, YNNKEL (reference sequence). The V gene lost 4 bases and the J gene lost 7 bases, with 20 bases spanning the gap. This CDR3 has 16 residues. The CDR3 is CASSRLAVEAGNEQFF. DNA of the CDR3: TGTGCCAGCAGCCGATTAGCGGTAGAGGCTGGTAATGAGCAGTTCTTC.